This TCR beta chain was recovered during a study of OX40 agonist ivuxolimab in advanced cancers. The table came from immunoSEQ multiplex PCR; TCRdb's copy has only in-frame clones and leaves some out. The sample shows fewer than 55,000 clones, around nine tenths of them seen only once. The J segment lost 2 bases and the V segment lost 0 bases, leaving 2 bases of the junction unmatched. Per the germline V gene, CDR1 is SGDLS and CDR2 is YYNGEE. The CDR3 contains 15 residues. This sample comprised CD4+ or CD8+ T cells sorted from blood, obtained in a trial of the OX40 agonist ivuxolimab. The chain recombines TRBV9 with TRBJ2-7; TRBD1 matches at 10 bases. This clonotype originated in an adult with an advanced solid tumor such as melanoma, head and neck, liver or kidney cancer. Written as DNA, the CDR3 is TGTGCCAGCAGCGTAGGACAGGGGGCGGCCTACGAGCAGTACTTC. Its translation: CASSVGQGAAYEQYF.